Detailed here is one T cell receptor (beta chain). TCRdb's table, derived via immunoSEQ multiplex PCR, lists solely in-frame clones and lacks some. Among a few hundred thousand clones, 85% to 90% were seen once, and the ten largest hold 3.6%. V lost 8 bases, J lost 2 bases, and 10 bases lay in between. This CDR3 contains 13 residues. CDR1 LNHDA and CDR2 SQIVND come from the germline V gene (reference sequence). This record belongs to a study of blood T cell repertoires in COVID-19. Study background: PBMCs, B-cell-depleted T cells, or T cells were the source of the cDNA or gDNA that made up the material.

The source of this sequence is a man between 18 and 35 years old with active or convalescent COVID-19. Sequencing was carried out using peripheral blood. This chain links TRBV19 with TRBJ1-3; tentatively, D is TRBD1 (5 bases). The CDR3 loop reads CASVQGTGNTIYF. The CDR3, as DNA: TGTGCCAGTGTCCAGGGAACTGGAAACACCATATATTTT.